This T cell receptor beta chain emerged from a study of OX40 agonist ivuxolimab in advanced cancers. General study results and limits: Average numbers of expanded clones were greater in CD8+ T cells than in CD4+.

TCRdb keeps only in-frame clones here, not all; method: immunoSEQ multiplex PCR. This repertoire shows under 80,000 clones, about 89% found once; its top ten account for about 0.75%. For this clone: Its target is unknown.

Trimming cost V 1 base and J 5 bases, with 8 bases left between them. Germline V gives CDR1 GTSNPN, CDR2 SVGIG (reference sequence). The CDR3 consists of 12 residues. The sequence came from an adult with an advanced solid tumor such as melanoma, head and neck, liver or kidney cancer. The V call is TRBV30, the J call TRBJ1-2; unclear D gene. Material: CD4+ or CD8+ T cells sorted from blood, obtained in a trial of the OX40 agonist ivuxolimab. The CDR3 reads CAWSERDYGYTF. The CDR3, as DNA: TGTGCCTGGAGTGAGAGGGATTATGGCTACACCTTC.